The source of this T cell receptor beta chain is a study of T cell responses to AZD1222 COVID-19 vaccine. Study-level points and caveats: Unmutated variant regions reportedly attract nearly half of all spike-specific TCRs. At baseline, seropositivity was found in only six or seven AZD1222 recipients.

Data came from immunoSEQ multiplex PCR; TCRdb stores just in-frame clones and leaves some out. Of about 160,000 clones listed, 90% to 95% are singletons. The CDR3 is made up of 11 amino acids. Trimming cost V 2 bases and J 6 bases, with 4 bases left between them. Germline V gives CDR1 SGHRS, CDR2 YFSETQ. This clone was detected once. Its antigen remains unidentified. The receptor was derived from an adult in good health. Here the sequenced sample was peripheral blood, taken on day 0 of AZD1222 vaccination. This rearrangement joins TRBV5-1 to TRBJ2-3; D remains ambiguous. In DNA, the CDR3 is TGCGCCAGCAGCTTCGTGGATACGCAGTATTTT. Its protein product is CASSFVDTQYF.